This T cell receptor beta chain derives from a study of identical twins. The germline V and J ends were trimmed by 5 bases and 7 bases, with 15 bases remaining between them. The CDR3 is 14 residues long. Germline-derived CDR1 and CDR2 are SGHTA and FQGNSA. One entry per CDR3 protein, called by TCRdb with MiXCR from the 5' RACE reads. This sample has about 330,000 distinct CDR3 sequences, with more than 9% found just once. These records were also assigned to another study, of yellow fever vaccine responses in identical twins.

The chain combines TRBV7-2 with TRBJ2-1; weak D call: TRBD1 (6 bases). This TCR was recovered from a woman aged 18-35 years in good health. The source material was CD8+ T cells sorted from blood. As DNA, the CDR3 is TGTGCCAGCAGCCATTCAGGGCAGGGGAATGAGCAGTTCTTC. It translates to CASSHSGQGNEQFF.